Shown below are 17 T cell receptor beta chains from a single sample sequenced in a study of cytomegalovirus exposure and HLA in healthy donors. The PCR made use of 60 Vbeta and 13 Jbeta primers. Using immunoSEQ multiplex PCR, the repertoire was profiled, and TCRdb retains in-frame clones only, with some absent. The data show approximately 73,000 clones, under 70% seen once. The sample comprised PBMCs. These receptors all stem from a man aged 25 to 40 in good health and CMV-seropositive.

The chain carries TRBV28 and TRBJ2-2; 9 bases align to TRBD1. V shed 6 bases and J 5 bases; nucleotides not matched to a gene: 7. Germline CDR1 is MDHEN and CDR2 is SYDVKM. The CDR3 loop spans 15 amino acids. The CDR3 region has the DNA TGTGCCAGCAGAGACAGGGGGTCGGGGACCGGGGAGCTGTTTTTT. This encodes CASRDRGSGTGELFF.

The chain uses TRBV11-2 and TRBJ2-5; D is undetermined. The CDR3 runs to 11 residues. Germline CDR1 and CDR2: SGHAT and FQNNGV. Trimming shortened V by 8 bases and J by 5 bases, and 9 bases separated the two germline ends. The CDR3 nucleotides read TGTGCCAGCGGCCGGGTGGAGACCCAGTACTTC. It is translated as CASGRVETQYF.

The chain employs TRBV30 and TRBJ1-6; D ambiguous. The V gene lost 0 bases and the J gene lost 7 bases, with 13 bases spanning the gap. The germline CDR1 and CDR2 sequences are GTSNPN and SVGIG (reference sequence). The length of the CDR3 is 15 residues. CDR3 residues: CAWSVQRVHNSPLHF. DNA of the CDR3: TGTGCCTGGAGTGTACAGAGGGTTCACAATTCACCCCTCCACTTT.

V is TRBV5-1 and J is TRBJ2-5; possibly TRBD2 for D (6 bases). The closer fit of TRBJ2-7 to the DNA end suggests the J call may be wrong. Germline values: CDR1 SGHRS, CDR2 YFSETQ. The CDR3 extends over 14 amino acids. The CDR3 loop is CASSLASGTREQYF. CDR3 in DNA: TGCGCCAGCAGCTTGGCGTCAGGGACTCGCGAGCAGTACTTC.

The J gene is TRBJ2-7, the V gene TRBV7-2; the match to TRBD2 covers 11 bases. CDR1 and CDR2 from the germline V gene are SGHTA and FQGNSA. The CDR3 is made up of 16 amino acids. J gave up 3 bases and V 5 bases, and 9 bases lay outside the gene matches. The CDR3: CASSDRLGTSGYEQYF. For the CDR3, the DNA is TGTGCCAGCAGCGACAGACTCGGGACTAGCGGCTACGAGCAGTACTTC.

The chain is built from TRBV7-2 and TRBJ2-2; D might be TRBD2 (5 bases). The V gene's germline CDR1 is SGHTA and CDR2 FQGNSA. V was shortened by 3 bases and J by 3 bases, with 20 bases between the two germline ends. There are 18 residues in the CDR3. CDR3 nucleotide sequence: TGTGCCAGCAGCTTCCCGACTCGGACTTCCCGGGACACCGGGGAGCTGTTTTTT. Translating it yields CASSFPTRTSRDTGELFF.

This clone was recorded a few times. This rearrangement joins TRBV6-1 to TRBJ2-7, with 9 nucleotides matching TRBD1. V shed 4 bases, J shed 5 bases, and the junction held 6 bases outside the gene matches. Germline CDR1 is MNHNS and CDR2 is SASEGT. The CDR3 has 14 amino acids. This chain's CDR3 is CASSGTGEFDEQYF. DNA of the CDR3: TGTGCCAGCAGTGGGACAGGGGAGTTCGACGAGCAGTACTTC.

Here the CDR3 reads CASSALLANEQFF. The CDR3 DNA follows: TGTGCCAGCAGCGCCCTACTAGCTAATGAGCAGTTCTTC. This chain links TRBV7-6 with TRBJ2-1, with D perhaps TRBD2 (6 bases). The germline CDR1 and CDR2 sequences are SGHVS and FNYEAQ. The CDR3 contains 13 residues. V lost 5 bases and J 7 bases, leaving 12 bases between the germline ends.

This chain connects TRBV27 to TRBJ2-7, with D unclear. Deletions cut 0 bases from V and 3 bases from J, with 9 bases between. The germline V gene has CDR1 MNHEY and CDR2 SMNVEV (reference sequence). The CDR3 is made up of 14 amino acids. This CDR3 is CASSLSNLYYEQYF. The CDR3 DNA sequence: TGTGCCAGCAGTTTATCGAATCTATACTACGAGCAGTACTTC.

This clone was observed a handful of times. The chain uses TRBV13 and TRBJ2-5; D unclear. This CDR3 is built from 11 residues. V lost 3 bases, J lost 5 bases, and 4 bases lay in between. Germline V gene sequence: CDR1 PRHDT, CDR2 FYEKMQ (reference sequence). In DNA, the CDR3 is TGTGCCAGCAGCTTTATGGAGACCCAGTACTTC. Its protein is CASSFMETQYF.

V and J are TRBV7-2 and TRBJ2-1, with 12 bases that match TRBD2. This CDR3 has 18 residues. The junction had 9 bases not matched to a gene; V was cut back by 5 bases and J by 1 base. Germline CDR1 SGHTA, CDR2 FQGNSA. CDR3 sequence reads: CASSPDPGLAGSYNEQFF. CDR3 DNA: TGTGCCAGCAGCCCCGACCCCGGACTAGCGGGATCCTACAATGAGCAGTTCTTC.

This clone was counted a few times. V and J are TRBV10-3 and TRBJ1-4, with 12 bases fitting TRBD1. Trimming took 3 bases from V and 12 from J; bases not matched to a gene: 11. CDR1 and CDR2 from the germline V gene are ENHRY and SYGVKD. The CDR3 contains 16 residues. CDR3 loop: CAISERIGTGGQELFF. CDR3 sequence (DNA): TGTGCCATCAGTGAAAGAATCGGGACAGGGGGCCAGGAACTGTTTTTT.

The chain has TRBV7-6 and TRBJ2-3; no clear D. Germline assignment: CDR1 SGHVS and CDR2 FNYEAQ. The CDR3 totals 15 residues. V was pared by 5 bases and J by 0 bases, with 12 bases between. The CDR3 loop reads CASSERATSTDTQYF. CDR3 nucleotides: TGTGCCAGCAGCGAGCGAGCGACTAGCACAGATACGCAGTATTTT.

This clone appeared a few times. The chain recombines TRBV6-5 with TRBJ2-7; TRBD1 matches 7 bases. V lost 5 bases and J lost 2; bases outside the gene matches: 6. The CDR3 covers 14 residues. Germline V gives CDR1 MNHEY, CDR2 SVGAGI. CDR3 loop: CASSRGQVTYEQYF. In DNA form, the CDR3 reads TGTGCCAGCAGTAGAGGACAGGTAACCTACGAGCAGTACTTC.

This chain joins TRBV10-1 and TRBJ2-1; D remains unclear. Germline V gene data show CDR1 as WNHNN and CDR2 as SYGVQD (reference sequence). This CDR3 has 12 residues. V dropped 4 bases and J dropped 5 bases, with 6 bases sitting between them. The CDR3 is CASSAENNEQFF. CDR3 DNA: TGCGCCAGCAGTGCGGAGAACAATGAGCAGTTCTTC.

The sample holds one count of this clone. This rearrangement joins TRBV5-1 to TRBJ2-5, with TRBD2 matching 8 bases. This CDR3 has 16 amino acids. Germline loops: CDR1 SGHRS, CDR2 YFSETQ. V was pared by 0 bases and J by 2 bases, with 6 bases of the junction left unmatched. The CDR3 sequence: CASSLGGSGNQETQYF. The CDR3 nucleotides are TGCGCCAGCAGCTTGGGGGGTAGCGGGAATCAAGAGACCCAGTACTTC.

The CDR3 here is CAISGAASGGVHYEQYF. DNA of the CDR3: TGTGCCATCAGTGGGGCTGCTAGCGGGGGAGTTCACTACGAGCAGTACTTC. The chain recombines TRBV10-3 with TRBJ2-5, with 10 positions matching TRBD2. The J call is uncertain, as TRBJ2-7 better fits the DNA end. Germline V gene sequence: CDR1 ENHRY, CDR2 SYGVKD. CDR3 size: 17 residues.